The sequence of this T cell receptor beta chain was determined in a study of T cells after somatic rescue of genetic block. This clone was observed a few times. Some clones are missing from TCRdb's copy, which holds only in-frame ones; the method was immunoSEQ multiplex PCR. The sample lists roughly 92,000 clones; 90% were seen once. V shed 4 bases and J shed 1 base, with 11 bases lying between them. Germline V gene sequence: CDR1 MRHNA, CDR2 SNTAGT. The CDR3 runs to 15 residues. Sequencing input: peripheral blood mononuclear cells (PBMCs). The gene calls are TRBV6-4 and TRBJ2-1, with D possibly matching TRBD2 (6 bases). This clonotype was sampled from a woman aged 18-29 years. CDR3: CASSGGDGSYNEQFF. The CDR3 coding sequence is TGTGCCAGCAGTGGGGGGGACGGTTCCTACAATGAGCAGTTCTTC.